This passage covers 25 T cell receptor beta chains from one sample sequenced in a study of low-dose radiotherapy and immunotherapy resistance in tumors. Both TCRalpha and TCRbeta chains were reverse transcribed with V-gene-specific primers. Amplification, which lasted 20 to 25 PCR cycles, used a constant-region primer and V-primer adapter to amplify TCRs. Via MiXCR, TCRdb re-called the reads, giving one row per CDR3 protein. There are fewer than 110,000 distinct CDR3 sequences in the sample; more than 20% occur only once, and roughly 4% lies in the top ten. Time point indicated: after trial treatment. Treatment described: LDRT plus nivolumab, ipilimumab, low-dose cyclophosphamide and aspirin (RACIN trial). This specimen was PBMCs, taken after low-dose radiotherapy plus immunotherapy. The origin of the receptors is a male donor with prostate cancer.

This clonotype was detected many times. This chain connects TRBV19 to TRBJ1-5, with 12 nucleotides matching TRBD1. Germline V lookup: CDR1 LNHDA, CDR2 SQIVND (reference sequence). The CDR3 runs to 15 residues. The ends lost 3 bases at V and 10 bases at J; junction bases unmatched: 7. The CDR3 loop reads CASSISGTGGQPQHF. CDR3 coding DNA: TGTGCCAGTAGTATCTCCGGGACAGGGGGCCAACCCCAGCATTTT.

This clonotype has a count of ten or more. This chain uses TRBV27 with TRBJ2-3; TRBD1 aligns across 8 bases. Per the germline V gene, CDR1 is MNHEY and CDR2 is SMNVEV (reference sequence). J was trimmed by 4 bases and V by 6 bases; bases with no gene match: 9. The CDR3 totals 15 residues. CDR3 sequence reads: CASRPRQGSSDTQYF. The CDR3, as DNA: TGTGCCAGCAGGCCCCGACAGGGGTCATCAGATACGCAGTATTTT.

The J gene is TRBJ2-6, the V gene TRBV28; no definite D call. The CDR3 covers 16 residues. Germline assignment: CDR1 MDHEN and CDR2 SYDVKM. V lost 3 bases and J 2 bases, leaving 11 bases between the germline ends. CDR3 sequence reads: CASSLGLGAGANVLTF. The CDR3 DNA sequence: TGTGCCAGCAGTTTGGGCCTAGGAGCTGGGGCCAACGTCCTGACTTTC. Based on the CDR3 plus reference TRBV28 and TRBJ2-6, the full variable domain is DVKVTQSSRYLVKRTGEKVFLECVQDMDHENMFWYRQDPGLGLRLIYFSYDVKMKEKGDIPEGYSVSREKKERFSLILESASTNQTSMYLCASSLGLGAGANVLTFGAGSRLTVL.

V gene TRBV7-3 combines with J gene TRBJ1-3, with 8 bases that match TRBD1. V lost 5 bases and J lost 0; bases outside the gene matches: 9. This CDR3 region has 17 residues. Per germline, CDR1 SGHTA and CDR2 FQGTGA. Here the CDR3 DNA reads TGTGCCAGCAGCCGCAACACAGGGGGGGGCTCTGGAAACACCATATATTTT. It yields the protein CASSRNTGGGSGNTIYF.

This clonotype was observed at least ten times. The genes are TRBV2 and TRBJ1-5; D is unclear. Germline values: CDR1 SNHLY, CDR2 FYNNEI. Trimming took 3 bases from V and 7 from J, leaving 16 bases between them. There are 15 residues in the CDR3. This chain's CDR3 is CASSEEGGEGQPQHF. CDR3 DNA sequence: TGTGCCAGCAGTGAGGAAGGAGGAGAGGGACAGCCCCAGCATTTT.

This clonotype was detected ten times or more. The chain employs TRBV2 and TRBJ1-4; 8 nucleotides line up with TRBD1. Trimming at V came to 5 bases and at J to 3 bases, leaving 5 bases not matched to a gene. The CDR3 consists of 15 residues. Germline values: CDR1 SNHLY, CDR2 FYNNEI. The CDR3 loop reads CASSPTGGSNEKLFF. The CDR3 nucleotides are TGTGCCAGCAGTCCCACAGGGGGATCTAATGAAAAACTGTTTTTT.

This clonotype was recorded at least ten times. The chain recombines TRBV6-8 with TRBJ2-1, with a weak D call TRBD2 (6 bases). Germline CDR1 is MNHGY and CDR2 is SAAAGT. This CDR3 has 13 residues. V was pared by 2 bases and J by 6 bases, with 8 bases between. The CDR3 DNA follows: TGTGCCAGCAGTTACGGGAGGCGCAATGAGCAGTTCTTC. Translation gives CASSYGRRNEQFF.

The sample holds many counts of this clonotype. The chain links TRBV30 to TRBJ2-3, with TRBD2 identical over 10 bases. With V trimmed by 3 bases and J by 0 bases, 3 bases remained unmatched. CDR1 is GTSNPN and CDR2 is SVGIG in the germline V gene (reference sequence). This CDR3 comprises 15 residues. CDR3 sequence (DNA): TGTGCCTGGAGCGGACTAGCGGACAGCACAGATACGCAGTATTTT. Residues: CAWSGLADSTDTQYF.

The rearrangement uses TRBV11-2 and TRBJ2-2, with D tentatively TRBD1 (5 bases). Germline values: CDR1 SGHAT, CDR2 FQNNGV. This CDR3 region has 14 residues. The V end was cut by 4 bases, the J end by 3 bases, with 9 bases between. The CDR3 loop is CASSWGGYTGELFF. DNA for the CDR3: TGTGCCAGCAGCTGGGGCGGATACACCGGGGAGCTGTTTTTT.

The V and J genes are TRBV25-1 and TRBJ2-5; D uncertain. Looked up from germline, CDR1 is MGHDK and CDR2 is SYGVNS. V was pared by 2 bases and J by 5 bases, with 9 bases between. The CDR3 covers 13 residues. The CDR3 nucleotides read TGTGCCAGCAGTGAAGTTGGAAGGGAGACCCAGTACTTC. Translated, it gives CASSEVGRETQYF.

This clonotype was observed at least ten times. The CDR3 coding sequence is TGTGCCAGCAGTGAAGTCAGGACAGGGCTGAATGAAAAACTGTTTTTT. Its translation is CASSEVRTGLNEKLFF. The V and J genes are TRBV2 and TRBJ1-4; TRBD1 matches 8 bases. The V gene end was trimmed by 1 base and the J gene end by 5 bases; junction bases not matched to a gene: 6. Germline CDR1 is SNHLY and CDR2 is FYNNEI. This CDR3 region has 16 residues.

This clonotype has at least ten counts. The chain has TRBV20-1 and TRBJ2-2, with a weak D call TRBD2 (5 bases). V was cut by 0 bases and J by 1 base, with 12 bases left in between. This CDR3 is 16 amino acids long. Germline-derived CDR1 and CDR2 are DFQATT and SNEGSKA (reference sequence). The CDR3 DNA sequence: TGCAGTGCTAGAGATGGGGAGCGCCAGAACACCGGGGAGCTGTTTTTT. Translating gives CSARDGERQNTGELFF.

There are many counts of this clonotype. The gene calls are TRBV7-6 and TRBJ2-1, with D possibly matching TRBD2 (5 bases). The CDR3 totals 14 residues. Germline-derived CDR1 and CDR2 are SGHVS and FNYEAQ. The germline V and J ends were trimmed by 1 base and 9 bases, with 13 bases remaining between them. The CDR3 sequence: CASSLVFDAGEQFF. As DNA, the CDR3 is TGTGCCAGCAGCTTAGTGTTTGATGCGGGTGAGCAGTTCTTC.

Comment on this clonotype: This probably arose from a read error, given a far larger clone one base away. V usage is TRBV27 and J usage is TRBJ2-5; either TRBD1 or TRBD2 may supply D (6 bases each). The CDR3 length is 13 residues. CDR1 is MNHEY, CDR2 SMNVEV, per germline (reference sequence). The CDR3 spells CSTSRGPQETQYF. CDR3 DNA: TGTTCCACCAGCCGGGGGCCCCAAGAGACCCAGTACTTC.

CDR3 region: CASSLSLNTEAFF. CDR3 nucleotides: TGTGCCAGCAGTTTAAGTCTGAACACTGAAGCTTTCTTT. This chain joins TRBV28 and TRBJ1-1; D is uncertain. There are 13 residues in the CDR3. The germline V and J ends were trimmed by 2 bases and 0 bases, with 4 bases remaining between them. Germline V gene sequence: CDR1 MDHEN, CDR2 SYDVKM.

This clonotype was recorded at least ten times. The CDR3 nucleotides read TGTGCCAGCAGCTTAGAAAGGACAAGCGAGCAGTACTTC. Translation gives CASSLERTSEQYF. The chain recombines TRBV7-2 with TRBJ2-7; possible D gene TRBD1, 5 bases. CDR1 and CDR2 (germline): SGHTA, FQGNSA. This CDR3 spans 13 amino acids. With 1 base removed from V and 6 bases from J, the gap between germline ends came to 10 bases.

This clonotype was seen at least ten times. The rearrangement joins TRBV14 to TRBJ1-1; 9 bases map to TRBD1. Losses at the gene ends were 1 base for V and 8 bases for J; bases not matched to a gene: 2. Germline assignment: CDR1 SGHDN and CDR2 FVKESK. There are 13 residues in the CDR3. The DNA for the CDR3 is TGTGCCAGCAGCCAAGTTACAGGGGGCGAAGCTTTCTTT. This codes for CASSQVTGGEAFF.

This clonotype has a count of ten or more. This chain connects TRBV6-8 to TRBJ1-4, with D possibly matching TRBD1 (5 bases). The CDR3 is made up of 15 amino acids. Germline V gene data show CDR1 as MNHGY and CDR2 as SAAAGT. With 2 bases removed from V and 1 base from J, the gap between germline ends came to 8 bases. Here the CDR3 reads CASSYGGGTNEKLFF. The CDR3 nucleotides are TGTGCCAGCAGTTACGGTGGGGGAACTAATGAAAAACTGTTTTTT.

This clonotype was observed many times. Here the CDR3 reads CASSFPDLEAFF. CDR3 sequence (DNA): TGTGCCAGCAGCTTCCCCGACTTAGAAGCTTTCTTT. The chain couples TRBV11-1 to TRBJ1-1; no clear D gene. The CDR3 covers 12 residues. Germline V lookup: CDR1 SGHAT, CDR2 FQDESV (reference sequence). V gave up 3 bases and J gave up 8 bases, with 10 bases separating them.

This clonotype was counted only a few times. The chain has TRBV5-5 and TRBJ1-4; TRBD1 is a possible D gene (5 bases). Trimming removed 3 bases at V and 13 bases at J, with 19 bases between. From germline, CDR1 is SGHKS and CDR2 YYEKEE (reference sequence). The CDR3 length is 14 residues. CDR3 in amino acids: CASSYPGRQGGLFF. DNA for the CDR3: TGTGCCAGCAGCTACCCGGGGCGGCAGGGTGGACTGTTTTTT. The full variable domain, in which reference TRBV5-5 and TRBJ1-4 provide the parts outside the CDR3, is DAGVTQSPTHLIKTRGQQVTLRCSPISGHKSVSWYQQVLGQGPQFIFQYYEKEERGRGNFPDRFSARQFPNYSSELNVNALLLGDSALYLCASSYPGRQGGLFFGSGTQLSVL.

This clonotype was seen ten or more times. The rearrangement links TRBV5-1 to TRBJ1-2; no firm D call. V lost 2 bases to trimming and J lost 0 bases, with 5 bases between them. The germline CDR1 and CDR2 sequences are SGHRS and YFSETQ. The CDR3 consists of 13 residues. Written as DNA, the CDR3 is TGCGCCAGCAGCTTTCGGACTAACTATGGCTACACCTTC. As protein: CASSFRTNYGYTF.

This clonotype came up many times. The chain couples TRBV2 to TRBJ2-4; D possibly corresponds to TRBD1 (6 bases). V was cut by 6 bases and J by 0 bases, with 9 bases left in between. Germline V CDR1 and CDR2: SNHLY, FYNNEI. The CDR3 covers 14 residues. The CDR3 protein is CASRDSLAKNIQYF. The CDR3 DNA sequence: TGTGCCAGCAGGGACAGCCTAGCCAAAAACATTCAGTACTTC.

To note about this clonotype: A read error likely explains this, since a far larger clone differs by one base. The chain couples TRBV6-6 to TRBJ2-5; tentatively, D is TRBD2 (5 bases). Germline values: CDR1 MNHNY, CDR2 SVGAGI (reference sequence). The CDR3 consists of 17 residues. Trimming stripped 6 bases from V and 11 bases from J, with 31 bases between. In DNA form, the CDR3 reads TGTGCCAGCAGCCTCGCCGAACCTAGCCTCGAACGTGGTGAGCAGTACTTC. This encodes CASSLAEPSLERGEQYF.

V usage is TRBV7-9 and J usage is TRBJ2-1; TRBD2 matches 13 bases. The germline V gene has CDR1 SEHNR and CDR2 FQNEAQ (reference sequence). The CDR3 has 15 residues. J lost 6 bases, V lost 7 bases, and 6 bases had no gene match. CDR3 nucleotide sequence: TGTGCCAGCACCGAGGGACTAGCGGGAAGCAATGAGCAGTTCTTC. Its protein is CASTEGLAGSNEQFF.

V and J are TRBV6-1 and TRBJ2-1, with a tentative D call TRBD2 (6 bases). Trimming stripped 7 bases from V and 2 bases from J, with 15 bases between. Germline V gene sequence: CDR1 MNHNS, CDR2 SASEGT. The CDR3 extends over 15 amino acids. The CDR3 DNA reads as TGTGCCAGCACCCCTGGGGCGGGGACCTACAATGAGCAGTTCTTC. As protein: CASTPGAGTYNEQFF.